This T cell receptor beta chain was documented in a study of blood T cell repertoires in COVID-19. Background on the study: Acute and convalescent COVID-19 samples came from the United States, Italy and Spain. From T cells, B-cell-depleted T cells, or PBMCs came the material, which was cDNA or gDNA.

This clone was detected once. This CDR3 spans 13 amino acids. V shed 6 bases and J 3 bases; nucleotides not matched to a gene: 3. The germline V gene encodes CDR1 LNHDA and CDR2 SQIVND (reference sequence). Per the study methods: Researchers report that nucleated cell counts were estimated from reference gene primer amplification. Repertoires were generated with immunoSEQ multiplex PCR, while TCRdb's copy carries only in-frame clones and drops some. That table furnishes V, J and clone size, whereas the DNA furnished D and trimming. The profile shows approximately 300,000 clones, 80% to 90% of them singletons.

The sequenced sample consisted of peripheral blood. The rearrangement joins TRBV19 to TRBJ1-2; 8 bases line up with TRBD1. The receptor was derived from a man younger than 45 with acute or convalescent COVID-19. In DNA, the CDR3 is TGTGCCAGTAGCGCAGGGGGCTACTATGGCTACACCTTC. Residues: CASSAGGYYGYTF.